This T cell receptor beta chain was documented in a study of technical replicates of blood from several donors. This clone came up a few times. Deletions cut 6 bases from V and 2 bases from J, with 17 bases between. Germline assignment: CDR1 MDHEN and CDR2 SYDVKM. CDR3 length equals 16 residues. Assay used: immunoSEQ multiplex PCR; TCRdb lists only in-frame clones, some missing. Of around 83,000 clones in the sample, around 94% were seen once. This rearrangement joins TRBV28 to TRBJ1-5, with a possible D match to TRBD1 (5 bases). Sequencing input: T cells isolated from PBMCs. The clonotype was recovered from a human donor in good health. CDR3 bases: TGTGCCAGCAGCCCTCTCTCAGGGTACGGCAATCAGCCCCAGCATTTT. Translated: CASSPLSGYGNQPQHF.